The clone carrying this TCR beta chain has ten or more counts. Its cognate antigen is unknown. 5'RACE with 10-nucleotide random UMIs generated the cDNA. Each CDR3 protein gets one entry after TCRdb re-called the 5' RACE reads with MiXCR. Of about 66,000 distinct CDR3 sequences in the sample, less than 5.5% were seen once. The data were taken from a study of neurological immune-mediated disorders. Regarding the study as a whole: When repertoires were grouped phylogenetically, those of 18 of 34 multiple sclerosis patients fell into one related-CDR3 cluster, a possible signature.

V was pared by 4 bases and J by 4 bases, with 17 bases between. This CDR3 has 15 residues. CDR1 is SGHRS, CDR2 YFSETQ, per germline. This TCR was sampled from a man aged 25-45 years with multiple sclerosis. The rearrangement joins TRBV5-1 to TRBJ2-5; D possibly corresponds to TRBD2 (6 bases). The sequencing input was PBMCs. CDR3 sequence: CASSPGSLGGETQYF. In DNA, the CDR3 is TGCGCCAGCAGCCCGGGGTCCTTGGGGGGAGAGACCCAGTACTTC.